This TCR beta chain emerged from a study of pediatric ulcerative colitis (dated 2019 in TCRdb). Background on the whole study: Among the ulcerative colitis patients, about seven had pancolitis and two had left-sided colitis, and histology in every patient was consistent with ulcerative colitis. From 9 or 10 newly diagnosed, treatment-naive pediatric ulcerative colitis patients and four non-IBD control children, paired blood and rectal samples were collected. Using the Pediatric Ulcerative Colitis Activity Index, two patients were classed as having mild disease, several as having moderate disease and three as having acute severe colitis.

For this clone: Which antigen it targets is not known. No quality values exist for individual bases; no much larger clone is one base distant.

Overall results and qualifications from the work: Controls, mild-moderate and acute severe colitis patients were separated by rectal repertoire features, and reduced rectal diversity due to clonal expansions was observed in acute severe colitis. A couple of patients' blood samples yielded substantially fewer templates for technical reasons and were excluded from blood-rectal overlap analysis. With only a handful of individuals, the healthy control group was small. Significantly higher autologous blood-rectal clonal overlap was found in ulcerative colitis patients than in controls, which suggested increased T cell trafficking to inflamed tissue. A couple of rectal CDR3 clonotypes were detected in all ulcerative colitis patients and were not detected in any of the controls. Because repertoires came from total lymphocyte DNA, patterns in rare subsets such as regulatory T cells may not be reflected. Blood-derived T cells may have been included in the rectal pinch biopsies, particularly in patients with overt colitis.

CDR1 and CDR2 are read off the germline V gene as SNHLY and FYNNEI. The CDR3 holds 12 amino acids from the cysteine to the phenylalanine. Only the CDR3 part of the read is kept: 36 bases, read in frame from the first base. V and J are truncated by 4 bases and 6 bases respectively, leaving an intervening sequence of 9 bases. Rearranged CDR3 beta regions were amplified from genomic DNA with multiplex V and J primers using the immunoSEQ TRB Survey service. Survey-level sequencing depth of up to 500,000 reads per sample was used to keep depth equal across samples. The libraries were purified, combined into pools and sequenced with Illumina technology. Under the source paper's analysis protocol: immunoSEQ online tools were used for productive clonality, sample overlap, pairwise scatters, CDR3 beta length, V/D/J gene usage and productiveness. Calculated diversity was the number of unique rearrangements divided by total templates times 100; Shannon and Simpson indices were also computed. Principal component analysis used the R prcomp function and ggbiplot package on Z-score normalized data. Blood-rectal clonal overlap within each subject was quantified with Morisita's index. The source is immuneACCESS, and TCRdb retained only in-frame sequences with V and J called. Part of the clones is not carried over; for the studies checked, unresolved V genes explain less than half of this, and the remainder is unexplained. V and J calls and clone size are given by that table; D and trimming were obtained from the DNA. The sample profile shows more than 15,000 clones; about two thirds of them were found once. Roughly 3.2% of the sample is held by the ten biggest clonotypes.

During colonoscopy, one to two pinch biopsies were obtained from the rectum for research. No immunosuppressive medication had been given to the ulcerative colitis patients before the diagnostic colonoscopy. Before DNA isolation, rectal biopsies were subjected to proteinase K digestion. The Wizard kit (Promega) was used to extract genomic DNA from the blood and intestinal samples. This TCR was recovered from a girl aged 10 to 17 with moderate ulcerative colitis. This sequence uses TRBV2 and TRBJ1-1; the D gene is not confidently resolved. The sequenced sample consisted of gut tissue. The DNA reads TGTGCCAGCAGTGGAGCAGCCCCTGAAGCTTTCTTT. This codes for CASSGAAPEAFF.